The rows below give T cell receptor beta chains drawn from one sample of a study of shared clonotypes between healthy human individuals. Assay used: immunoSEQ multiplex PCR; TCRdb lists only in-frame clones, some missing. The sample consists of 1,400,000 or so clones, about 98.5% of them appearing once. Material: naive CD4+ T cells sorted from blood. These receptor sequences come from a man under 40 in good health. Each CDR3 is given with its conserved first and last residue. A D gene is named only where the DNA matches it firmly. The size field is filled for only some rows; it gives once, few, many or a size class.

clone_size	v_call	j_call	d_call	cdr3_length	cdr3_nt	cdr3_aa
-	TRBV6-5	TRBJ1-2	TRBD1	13	TGTGCCAGCAGAAACCAGGGGGCTGAAGGCTACACCTTC	CASRNQGAEGYTF
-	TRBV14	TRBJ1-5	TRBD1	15	TGTGCCAGCAGCCAAACAGGGGGAATGAATCAGCCCCAGCATTTT	CASSQTGGMNQPQHF
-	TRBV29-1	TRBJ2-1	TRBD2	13	TGCAGCATTCTAGCGGGAGGGCCGAATGAGCAGTTCTTC	CSILAGGPNEQFF
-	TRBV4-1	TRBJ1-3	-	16	TGCGCCAGCAGCCCAAGGACAGAGAGCTCTGGAAACACCATATATTTT	CASSPRTESSGNTIYF
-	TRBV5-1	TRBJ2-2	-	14	TGCGCCAGCAGCTTGCCGGTGAACACCGGGGAGCTGTTTTTT	CASSLPVNTGELFF
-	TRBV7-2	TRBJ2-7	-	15	TGTGCCAGCAGCTTAACCGGGGGCAGAACCTACGAGCAGTACTTC	CASSLTGGRTYEQYF
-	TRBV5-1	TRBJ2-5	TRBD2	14	TGCGCCAGCAGCCCCGGGACTAGTGGGGAGACCCAGTACTTC	CASSPGTSGETQYF
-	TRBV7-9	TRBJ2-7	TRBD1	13	TGTGCCAGCAGGAGTAAGACAGGGCTCGAGCAGTACTTC	CASRSKTGLEQYF
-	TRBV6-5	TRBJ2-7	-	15	TGTGCCAGCAGTCTCCTCTTGGGCCTAGAATACGAGCAGTACTTC	CASSLLLGLEYEQYF
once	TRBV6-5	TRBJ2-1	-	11	TGTGCCAGCAGCCAACCGGGTGAGCAGTTCTTC	CASSQPGEQFF
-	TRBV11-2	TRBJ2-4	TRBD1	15	TGTGCCAGCAGACGCACCGTTCAGGGGGAAAACATTCAGTACTTC	CASRRTVQGENIQYF
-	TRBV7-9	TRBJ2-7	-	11	TGTGCCAGCAGCGCCCGGTACGAGCAGTACTTC	CASSARYEQYF
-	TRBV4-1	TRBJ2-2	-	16	TGCGCCAGCAGCCAAGAACTAGAGGCCCATACCGGGGAGCTGTTTTTT	CASSQELEAHTGELFF
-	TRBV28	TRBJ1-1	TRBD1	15	TGTGCCCTCGTAGCAGGGGGGTTCCTTAGGACTGAAGCTTTCTTT	CALVAGGFLRTEAFF
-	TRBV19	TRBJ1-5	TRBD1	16	TGTGCCAGTAAGGAGGGACAGGGCCGAATATATCAGCCCCAGCATTTT	CASKEGQGRIYQPQHF
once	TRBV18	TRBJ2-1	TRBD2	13	TGTGCCAGCTCACCACCTAGCGGGAGGCAGTTACTCTTC	CASSPPSGRQLLF
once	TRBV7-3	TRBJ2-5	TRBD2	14	TGTGCCAGCAGCCTAGGGCGGGGGCAAGAGACCCAGTACTTC	CASSLGRGQETQYF
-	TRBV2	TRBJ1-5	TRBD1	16	TGTGCCAGCAGTGACCCGGGACAGGGTAGCAATCAGCCCCAGCATTTT	CASSDPGQGSNQPQHF
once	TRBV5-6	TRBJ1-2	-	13	TGTGCCAGCAGCTCCCCGAGGGGGTATGGCTACACCTTC	CASSSPRGYGYTF
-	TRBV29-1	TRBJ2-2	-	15	TGCAGCGTTAGTCCAGGGTCAGGGGGGACCGGGGAGCTGTTTTTT	CSVSPGSGGTGELFF
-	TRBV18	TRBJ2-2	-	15	TGTGCCAGCTCACCAGTGGCCGGCGCGTCCGGGGAGCTGTTTTTT	CASSPVAGASGELFF
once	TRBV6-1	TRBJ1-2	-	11	TGTGCCAGCATGGTAGGGATTGGCTACACCTTC	CASMVGIGYTF
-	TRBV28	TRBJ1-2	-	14	TGTGCCAGCAGGGGATCTCAAAACAACTATGGCTACACCTTC	CASRGSQNNYGYTF
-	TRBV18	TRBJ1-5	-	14	TGTGCCAGCTCCCCACAGGGAAACAATCAGCCCCAGCATTTT	CASSPQGNNQPQHF
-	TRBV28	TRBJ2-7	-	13	TGTGCCAGCAGTTTACCAGAAACCTACGAGCAGTACTTC	CASSLPETYEQYF
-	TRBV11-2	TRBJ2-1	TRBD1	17	TGTGCCAGCAGCCTAATGGCCCGGGACAGAATTACCAATGAGCAGTTCTTC	CASSLMARDRITNEQFF
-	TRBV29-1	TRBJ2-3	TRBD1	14	TGCAGCGTCGAGGACAGGGGGTTGGCAGATACGCAGTATTTT	CSVEDRGLADTQYF
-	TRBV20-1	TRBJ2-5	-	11	TGCAGTGCTACTTACAAGGAGACCCAGTACTTC	CSATYKETQYF
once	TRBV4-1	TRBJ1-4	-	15	TGCGCCAGCAGCCCATTCGCCTCTACTAATGAAAAACTGTTTTTT	CASSPFASTNEKLFF
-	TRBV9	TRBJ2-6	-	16	TGTGCCAGCAGCCCGAGGTTGGACTCTGGGGCCAACGTCCTGACTTTC	CASSPRLDSGANVLTF
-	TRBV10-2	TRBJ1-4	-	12	TGCGCCAGCAGTGAGTCGTCTAAAAAACTGTTTTTT	CASSESSKKLFF
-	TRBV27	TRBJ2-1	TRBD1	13	TGTGCCAGCAGTTTGGACAGGGGTGATGAGCAGTTCTTC	CASSLDRGDEQFF
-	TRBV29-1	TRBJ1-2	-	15	TGCAGCGTTGAGGAGGGCAGGGGAGAGTTTGGCGGCTACACCTTC	CSVEEGRGEFGGYTF
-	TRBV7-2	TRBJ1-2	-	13	TGTGCCAGCAGCCCCCCGGATAGGTGGGGCTACACCTTC	CASSPPDRWGYTF
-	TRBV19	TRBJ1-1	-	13	TGTGCCAGTAGTAGGGATCTGGGAACTGAAGCTTTCTTT	CASSRDLGTEAFF
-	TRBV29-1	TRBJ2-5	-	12	TGCAGCGTTGAAGAAGGGATTGAGACCCAGTACTTC	CSVEEGIETQYF
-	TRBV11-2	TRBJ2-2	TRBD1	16	TGTGCCAGCAGCTTCGGACAGGGGGCGGCTGCCGGGGAGCTGTTTTTT	CASSFGQGAAAGELFF
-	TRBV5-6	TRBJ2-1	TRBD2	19	TGTGCCAGCAGCTTGATGTTGGGTGGACTAGCCGCCCCCCCTAATGAGCAGTTCTTC	CASSLMLGGLAAPPNEQFF
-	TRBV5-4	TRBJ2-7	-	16	TGTGCCAGCAGCTCTGGGAGCGGGACACCATCCTACGAGCAGTACTTC	CASSSGSGTPSYEQYF
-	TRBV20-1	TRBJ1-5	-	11	TGCAGTGCTAGAGGCCCTCAGCCCCAGCATTTT	CSARGPQPQHF
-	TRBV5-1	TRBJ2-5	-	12	TGCGCCAGCAGCTCCAAGCTCGAGACCCAGTACTTC	CASSSKLETQYF
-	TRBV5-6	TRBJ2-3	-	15	TGTGCCAGCAGCTTGAGAATGGGACCCCTGGATACGCAGTATTTT	CASSLRMGPLDTQYF
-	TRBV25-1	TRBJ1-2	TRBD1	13	TGTGCCAGCACCCGGACAGGGGTGAGTGGCTACACCTTC	CASTRTGVSGYTF
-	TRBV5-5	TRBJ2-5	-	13	TGTGCCAGCAGCTTGGCACCCCAAGAGACCCAGTACTTC	CASSLAPQETQYF
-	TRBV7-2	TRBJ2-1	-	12	TGTGCCAGCAGCCCTATGACAAGGGAGCAGTTCTTC	CASSPMTREQFF
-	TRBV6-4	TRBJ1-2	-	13	TGTGCCAGCAGTGACTCGAATAATGGTGGCTACACCTTC	CASSDSNNGGYTF
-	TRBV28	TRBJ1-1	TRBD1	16	TGTGCCAGCAGTTCACCACTCGGACAGGGAGGGTCTGAAGCTTTCTTT	CASSSPLGQGGSEAFF
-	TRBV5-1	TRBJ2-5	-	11	TGCGCCAGCAGCCTAAAAGAGACCCAGTACTTC	CASSLKETQYF
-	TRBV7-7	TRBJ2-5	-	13	TGTGCTAGCAGCCAGACAGGCGTGGAGACCCAGTACTTC	CASSQTGVETQYF
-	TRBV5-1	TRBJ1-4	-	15	TGCGCCAGCAGTCGTGAGGGGCGGGAAAATGAAAAACTGTTTTTT	CASSREGRENEKLFF
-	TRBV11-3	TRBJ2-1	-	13	TGTGCCAGCAGCTTAGAGGGCGGGGATGAGCAGTTCTTC	CASSLEGGDEQFF
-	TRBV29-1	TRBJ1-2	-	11	TGCAGCGTCCAGGGGAGTGATGGCTACACCTTC	CSVQGSDGYTF